This entry concerns a single TCR beta chain. The antigen remains unidentified. This CDR3 has 13 residues. V was pared by 0 bases and J by 11 bases, with 13 bases between. The V gene's germline CDR1 is LGHNT and CDR2 FRNRAP. These data belong to a study of post-analysis software for immune sequencing data. Prepared TCR beta cDNA libraries contained unique molecular identifiers. T cells numbering roughly 0.9 to 10 million yielded cDNA molecules that totaled about 500,000. TCRdb reprocessed the PCR reads via MiXCR and lists one record per CDR3 protein. The table shows about 540,000 distinct CDR3 sequences, with under 40% occurring only once. Study outcomes and limitations: Patients carried five TRBV segments more frequently than controls did, and TRBV5-6, TRBV5-1 and TRBV20-1 were among them. Significantly lower normalized Chao1 diversity was seen in multiple sclerosis patients than in controls.

V usage is TRBV12-5 and J usage is TRBJ1-1, with D unresolved. Input material: blood. The receptor comes from a girl aged 2-17 years with multiple sclerosis. The CDR3 loop reads CASGLVPTTVAFF. Here the CDR3 DNA reads TGTGCTAGTGGTTTGGTACCGACTACGGTCGCTTTCTTT.